The clone carrying this T cell receptor (beta chain) was seen a handful of times. Its antigen is unidentified. The record originates from a study of neoadjuvant anti-PD-1 for oral cavity cancer. Looking at the study overall: Patients without progression got a fourth dose around day 43. The study's findings and limits: Pretreatment Treg/Th17 ratio correlated inversely with post-treatment tumor clonality.

Trimming cost V 0 bases and J 5 bases, with 8 bases left between them. Germline V gene data show CDR1 as SGDLS and CDR2 as YYNGEE. The CDR3 spans 13 residues. PBMC libraries mostly used 400 to 550 ng of input genomic DNA, with six replicates per sample. The data were produced by immunoSEQ multiplex PCR, yet TCRdb's version contains in-frame clones alone and is incomplete. Of 10,000 to 15,000 clones detected, about 65% appear once; the ten largest clones hold around 2%. The rearrangement uses TRBV9 and TRBJ1-1, with D maybe TRBD1 (6 bases). The sequences come from PBMCs, collected before nivolumab (anti-PD-1) treatment. This clonotype originated in a person aged 35-79 years with oral cavity squamous cell carcinoma. CDR3 in DNA: TGTGCCAGCAGCGTAGCTCAGGGGACTGAAGCTTTCTTT. Translated, it gives CASSVAQGTEAFF.